The rows below give T cell receptor beta chains drawn from one sample of a study of radiation and T cells in renal cell carcinoma. Method: immunoSEQ multiplex PCR; TCRdb's copy keeps in-frame clones and lacks some. The sample holds 45,000 or so clones, approximately 83% seen once. The sample here was blood, taken from a patient whose treatment included radiotherapy and nephrectomy. The origin of the receptors is a woman between 70 and 85 years old with renal cell carcinoma. The CDR3 runs from the conserved cysteine through the conserved F or W. Where a row states a size, it is once, few, many or the class of an expanded clone; other rows omit it.

abundance	v_gene	j_gene	CDR3aa
NA	TRBV15	TRBJ1-1	CATSRQGTEAFF
NA	TRBV6-5	TRBJ2-1	CASRRGAVGEQFF
once	TRBV6-5	TRBJ1-1	CASSSQRHTEAFF
NA	TRBV6-1	TRBJ2-7	CASSEVAGGRYEQYF
NA	TRBV19	TRBJ2-6	CASSTLSVYGANVLTF
NA	TRBV6-5	TRBJ2-1	CASSFGEAAYNEQFF
NA	TRBV11-2	TRBJ1-4	CASSLGAGRGEKLFF
once	TRBV5-6	TRBJ1-3	CASSLGQISGNTIYF
NA	TRBV18	TRBJ1-4	CASSREYNEKLFF
once	TRBV6-6	TRBJ1-2	CASSMGTRYGYTF
NA	TRBV6-1	TRBJ1-2	CASSGDRGYNF
few	TRBV6-6	TRBJ1-1	CASTSTGRTEAFF
NA	TRBV27	TRBJ1-3	CASSPLGWESGNTIYF
NA	TRBV4-1	TRBJ2-7	CASSQDNRNAYEQYF
NA	TRBV9	TRBJ2-2	CASSVREIGELFF
NA	TRBV19	TRBJ2-7	CASSWTSGSLHYEQYF
once	TRBV5-1	TRBJ2-3	CASSQGGQASTDTQYF
NA	TRBV7-9	TRBJ1-1	CASSSLGDTEAFF
NA	TRBV11-2	TRBJ2-7	CASSLTGLSLYEQYF
once	TRBV28	TRBJ2-5	CASSPGTGSIETQYF
NA	TRBV2	TRBJ1-6	CASSVRDRANSPLHF
many	TRBV5-1	TRBJ2-7	CASSLGTLAERGEQYF
NA	TRBV18	TRBJ2-5	CASSPTSPPQTQYF
NA	TRBV28	TRBJ2-7	CASSSTGPASYEQYF
NA	TRBV28	TRBJ1-2	CASSVTGRYGYTF
once	TRBV9	TRBJ2-3	CASSVGGRSTDTQYF
NA	TRBV6-1	TRBJ2-5	CASSATGGGETQYF
NA	TRBV5-1	TRBJ2-3	CASSSYSTDTQYF
NA	TRBV7-2	TRBJ2-1	CASSPPLYNEQFF
NA	TRBV7-9	TRBJ2-7	CASSSTRTTYEQYF
NA	TRBV14	TRBJ2-5	CASSPGTGRPQYF
NA	TRBV4-2	NA	CASSHTTAETYEQYF
few	TRBV5-1	TRBJ1-2	CASTLDRGYGYTF